A selection of T cell receptor beta chains follows, all from one sample in a study of a mutant IDH1 vaccine in newly diagnosed glioma. The repertoire was sequenced with immunoSEQ multiplex PCR; TCRdb's copy has only in-frame clones and lacks some. The table records some 70,000 clones, around 74% of them present only once. This sample comprised PBMCs, obtained from a glioma patient treated with radiotherapy, temozolomide or both. These receptors were collected from a man in his fifties with glioma. Both conserved end residues are trimmed from each CDR3. The order of the fields is V gene, clone size, J gene, CDR3 protein. A clone size is listed for some rows: how often the clone was seen (once, few, many), or a class if it is expanded.

TRBV4-3	.	TRBJ2-7	ASSSGRRDEQY
TRBV6-1	few	TRBJ2-7	ASTSGGGSPYEQY
TRBV7-9	once	TRBJ2-7	ASSFGGSPYEQY
TRBV15	once	TRBJ2-5	ATSSHGQGEETQY
TRBV30	.	TRBJ2-7	AWRDRGEQY
TRBV10-3	.	TRBJ1-5	AISEYENQPQH
TRBV2	.	TRBJ2-3	ASRLTSGDYTDTQY
TRBV5-1	once	TRBJ1-2	ASSFQGNSYGYT
TRBV25-1	.	TRBJ1-3	ASSVMVGNTIY
TRBV19	.	TRBJ2-2	ASTLTGITGELF
TRBV6-6	.	TRBJ2-7	ASNELARSEQY
TRBV10-3	few	TRBJ2-6	AISESTGWFGGAGANVLT
TRBV18	.	TRBJ2-7	ASSPPRGYTSYEQY
TRBV27	few	TRBJ1-2	ASSSGRGRNYGYT
TRBV5-4	.	TRBJ2-2	ATQDRRKNTGELF
TRBV29-1	.	TRBJ2-1	SVVRGGTYNEQF
TRBV6-6	.	TRBJ2-3	ASSYLGESTDTQY
TRBV7-8	.	TRBJ2-2	ASSLRQGLTGELF
TRBV5-4	.	TRBJ2-2	ASREVGTGELF
TRBV28	.	TRBJ2-7	ASSTTTQGTYEQY
TRBV7-3	.	TRBJ1-4	ASSSRGGKGEKLF
TRBV30	.	TRBJ1-2	AWSTGITYGYT
TRBV19	.	TRBJ2-2	ASRHRLLAGITGELF